This T cell receptor beta chain emerged from a study of blood T cells in healthy people across ages. Overall study results and limits: Per million T cells, TCR beta diversity dropped about linearly as age rose.

CDR1 is SGHTA, CDR2 FQGNSA, per germline. The CDR3 has 15 residues. The germline V and J ends were trimmed by 1 base and 5 bases, with 14 bases remaining between them. A second PCR of 7 to 11 cycles used a sample-barcoded 5' primer and a J-beta primer mix. Each single sample gave us at least 3 million CDR3-containing paired-end reads. TCRdb ran MiXCR on the 5' RACE reads and lists one entry per CDR3 protein. The table includes around 1,100,000 distinct CDR3 sequences, around two fifths detected once. In the case of this clonotype: Its antigen is unidentified.

The chain carries TRBV7-2 and TRBJ1-1; D uncertain. Specimen: blood. This TCR derives from a man aged 18 to 35 in good health. The CDR3 region has the DNA TGTGCCAGCAGCTTAGGGTGGGTAAGAGGTACTGAAGCTTTCTTT. This sequence encodes CASSLGWVRGTEAFF.